Below are 26 T cell receptor beta chains sequenced from a single sample in a study of radiotherapy plus CTLA-4 blockade in lung cancer. Assay used: immunoSEQ multiplex PCR; TCRdb lists only in-frame clones, some missing. Of 60,000 to 70,000 clones listed, around 80% are singletons. This specimen was peripheral blood, taken from a patient treated with radiotherapy plus ipilimumab. These receptors were collected from a human donor with non-small cell lung cancer who had a complete response to radiotherapy plus ipilimumab.

The chain couples TRBV19 to TRBJ1-6; 9 nucleotides match TRBD1. V lost 6 bases and J lost 9; bases outside the gene matches: 6. Germline V gene lookup returns CDR1 LNHDA and CDR2 SQIVND (reference sequence). The CDR3 spans 14 residues. CDR3 protein: CASRRTGESSPLHF. The CDR3 DNA is TGTGCCAGTAGAAGGACAGGGGAGTCTTCACCCCTCCACTTT.

This clone turned up a few times. The rearrangement links TRBV19 to TRBJ1-3, with a possible D match to TRBD1 (5 bases). Germline CDR1 reads LNHDA; CDR2 reads SQIVND (reference sequence). V was cut by 4 bases and J by 7 bases, with 14 bases left in between. This CDR3 contains 14 residues. CDR3 nucleotides: TGTGCCAGTAGTACCGACCCTGGGGGGAACACCATATATTTT. Its translation: CASSTDPGGNTIYF.

The J gene is TRBJ2-7, the V gene TRBV6-1; 8 nucleotides line up with TRBD1. Germline CDR1 MNHNS, CDR2 SASEGT. The CDR3 runs 15 residues. The V and J ends lost 6 bases and 7 bases, in that order; junction bases with no gene match: 14. The CDR3 spells CASSHGGQGAREQYF. CDR3 sequence (DNA): TGTGCCAGCAGCCATGGGGGCCAGGGGGCGCGTGAGCAGTACTTC.

Comments on this clone: Within the sample, other DNA sequences also encode this same CDR3. The rearrangement uses TRBV11-3 and TRBJ1-6; possibly TRBD1 for D (6 bases). The CDR3 length is 14 residues. Trimming took off 5 bases at V and 10 bases at J, with 15 bases between the two ends. CDR1 SGHNT and CDR2 YENEEA come from the germline V gene. The CDR3, as DNA: TGTGCCAGCAGCCAACAGGGTGTAGAATCACCCCTCCACTTT. Protein sequence: CASSQQGVESPLHF. Combining the CDR3 with reference TRBV11-3 and TRBJ1-6 gives the whole variable domain EAGVVQSPRYKIIEKKQPVAFWCNPISGHNTLYWYLQNLGQGPELLIRYENEEAVDDSQLPKDRFSAERLKGVDSTLKIQPAELGDSAVYLCASSQQGVESPLHFGNGTRLTVT.

The chain links TRBV28 to TRBJ1-2; the D gene is possibly TRBD1 (6 bases). Germline V gene sequence: CDR1 MDHEN, CDR2 SYDVKM. Trimming pared 6 bases from V and 4 bases from J, leaving 9 bases between. The CDR3 sequence is 12 residues long. The CDR3: CASSRGLYGYTF. The CDR3 bases are TGTGCCAGCAGCAGGGGCCTCTATGGCTACACCTTC.

This clone was seen more than once but under ten times. The V call is TRBV7-6, the J call TRBJ2-7, with a weak D call TRBD2 (5 bases). The CDR3 consists of 15 residues. Trimming took off 1 base at V and 2 bases at J, with 12 bases between the two ends. The germline V gene has CDR1 SGHVS and CDR2 FNYEAQ. DNA for the CDR3: TGTGCCAGCAGCTTAGGGGCCGGTAGCGCCTACGAGCAGTACTTC. It is translated as CASSLGAGSAYEQYF.

V usage is TRBV2 and J usage is TRBJ1-2, with D possibly matching TRBD1 (6 bases). Germline V gene data show CDR1 as SNHLY and CDR2 as FYNNEI. The CDR3 loop spans 14 amino acids. Trimming stripped 3 bases from V and 8 bases from J, with 16 bases between. CDR3 sequence: CASSDRDTNGGYTF. CDR3 bases: TGTGCCAGCAGTGACAGGGACACCAATGGAGGCTACACCTTC.

The J gene is TRBJ2-2, the V gene TRBV4-1; the match to TRBD2 covers 7 bases. The CDR3 covers 17 residues. Germline V gene data show CDR1 as MGHRA and CDR2 as YSYEKL. V trimming: 0 bases; J trimming: 5 bases; junction bases outside the gene matches: 9. The CDR3 bases are TGCGCCAGCAGCCAAGAGATGACGGGAGGAAATACCGGGGAGCTGTTTTTT. This translates into CASSQEMTGGNTGELFF.

This chain links TRBV19 with TRBJ1-5, with a tentative D call TRBD1 (5 bases). The germline CDR1 and CDR2 sequences are LNHDA and SQIVND (reference sequence). The CDR3 is 16 amino acids. Trimming stripped 1 base from V and 3 bases from J, with 13 bases between. The CDR3 sequence: CASSIGGAGNNQPQHF. The CDR3 DNA reads TGTGCCAGTAGTATAGGAGGGGCAGGGAACAATCAGCCCCAGCATTTT.

This clone has more than one count but fewer than ten. The chain combines TRBV11-3 with TRBJ2-2; 7 bases fit TRBD1. The CDR3 has 14 amino acids. The germline V gene encodes CDR1 SGHNT and CDR2 YENEEA. The ends lost 2 bases at V and 3 bases at J; junction bases unmatched: 0. The CDR3 spells CASSLQGDTGELFF. In nucleotides, the CDR3 is TGTGCCAGCAGCTTACAGGGGGACACCGGGGAGCTGTTTTTT.

The J gene is TRBJ2-1, the V gene TRBV11-3; TRBD2 aligns across 9 bases. The CDR3 covers 15 residues. J lost 7 bases, V lost 4 bases, and 8 bases had no gene match. Germline values: CDR1 SGHNT, CDR2 YENEEA. CDR3 DNA sequence: TGTGCCAGCAGCTCATCCGGGACTAGCTTGAATGAGCAGTTCTTC. Translating it yields CASSSSGTSLNEQFF.

CDR3 DNA sequence: TGTGCCAGCAGAGTTGGGACAGTCTCTGGAAACACCATATATTTT. It encodes CASRVGTVSGNTIYF. The chain combines TRBV6-1 with TRBJ1-3; the match to TRBD1 covers 7 bases. There are 15 residues in the CDR3. Trimming took 6 bases from V and 0 from J; bases not matched to a gene: 5. The germline V gene has CDR1 MNHNS and CDR2 SASEGT.

This clone was picked up one time. The chain carries TRBV5-1 and TRBJ1-5; D possibly corresponds to TRBD1 (6 bases). This CDR3 spans 14 amino acids. Germline V gene data show CDR1 as SGHRS and CDR2 as YFSETQ. V lost 0 bases to trimming and J lost 9 bases, with 13 bases between them. The CDR3 here is CASSLEGGRVPQHF. The CDR3 bases are TGCGCCAGCAGCTTGGAAGGGGGTCGGGTGCCCCAGCATTTT. The whole variable domain, remainder taken from reference TRBV5-1 and TRBJ1-5, is KAGVTQTPRYLIKTRGQQVTLSCSPISGHRSVSWYQQTPGQGLQFLFEYFSETQRNKGNFPGRFSGRQFSNSRSEMNVSTLELGDSALYLCASSLEGGRVPQHFGDGTRLSIL.

The gene calls are TRBV6-5 and TRBJ1-6, with D possibly matching TRBD1 (6 bases). Trimming pared 6 bases from V and 10 bases from J, leaving 10 bases between. This CDR3 comprises 12 residues. Germline lookup yields CDR1 MNHEY and CDR2 SVGAGI. CDR3: CASRNRDSPLHF. DNA of the CDR3: TGTGCCAGCAGGAACAGGGACTCACCCCTCCACTTT.

This chain links TRBV9 with TRBJ2-7; possible D gene TRBD2, 6 bases. Trimming pared 3 bases from V and 6 bases from J, leaving 13 bases between. Germline CDR1 reads SGDLS; CDR2 reads YYNGEE. This CDR3 has 13 residues. The CDR3 DNA sequence: TGTGCCAGCAGCGGCGGACTATCCCTCGAGCAGTACTTC. Encoded protein: CASSGGLSLEQYF.

The chain employs TRBV18 and TRBJ2-1; 9 bases fit TRBD1. Per the germline V gene, CDR1 is KGHSH and CDR2 is LQKENI. Trimming cost V 3 bases and J 8 bases; bases outside gene matches: 11. CDR3 length equals 16 residues. The CDR3 here is CASSPTGTGSIYEQFF. DNA of the CDR3: TGTGCCAGCTCACCTACCGGGACAGGGAGTATCTATGAGCAGTTCTTC.

This clone came up many times. The J gene is TRBJ1-1, the V gene TRBV7-9; D gene unclear. Germline V lookup: CDR1 SEHNR, CDR2 FQNEAQ (reference sequence). The CDR3 sequence is 17 residues long. The V end lost 5 bases, the J end lost 0 bases, and 19 bases lay between the germline ends. The DNA of the CDR3 is TGTGCCAGCAGCCCTAGGTACGGGGAGAAGGTGAACACTGAAGCTTTCTTT. Its protein product is CASSPRYGEKVNTEAFF.

This chain joins TRBV7-2 and TRBJ2-1, with 12 bases aligning to TRBD2. The CDR3 has 15 amino acids. Per germline, CDR1 SGHTA and CDR2 FQGNSA. V trimming: 5 bases; J trimming: 4 bases; junction bases outside the gene matches: 3. This chain's CDR3 is CASSTSGRWYNEQFF. DNA of the CDR3: TGTGCCAGCAGCACTAGCGGGAGGTGGTACAATGAGCAGTTCTTC.

The chain uses TRBV12-5 and TRBJ1-5; maybe TRBD1 (6 bases). There are 17 residues in the CDR3. Germline values: CDR1 LGHNT, CDR2 FRNRAP. V was trimmed by 2 bases and J by 7 bases, leaving 21 bases between them. CDR3 in DNA: TGTGCTAGTGGTTTGACTCGGAACAGGGAATCGGGGCAGCCCCAGCATTTT. This codes for CASGLTRNRESGQPQHF.

The chain couples TRBV7-2 to TRBJ2-5; TRBD2 matches at 7 bases. Looked up from germline, CDR1 is SGHTA and CDR2 is FQGNSA. V dropped 6 bases and J dropped 4; count of bases not matched to a gene: 8. CDR3 length: 14 amino acids. Here the CDR3 reads CASSFRTSPETQYF. The CDR3, as DNA: TGTGCCAGCAGTTTTCGGACTAGTCCAGAGACCCAGTACTTC.

V and J are TRBV9 and TRBJ2-1; the D is unclear. The CDR3 runs 13 residues. Trimming pared 0 bases from V and 8 bases from J, leaving 9 bases between. Germline assignment: CDR1 SGDLS and CDR2 YYNGEE. The CDR3 is CASSVDSSDEQFF. CDR3 sequence (DNA): TGTGCCAGCAGCGTAGATAGCTCGGATGAGCAGTTCTTC.

The CDR3 reads CASSYSYAGPYEQYV. The CDR3 DNA reads TGTGCCAGCAGTTACTCGTACGCAGGTCCCTACGAGCAGTACGTC. The chain carries TRBV6-5 and TRBJ2-7; D not resolved. Trimming took 0 bases from V and 2 from J, leaving 11 bases between them. The CDR3 covers 15 residues. The germline V gene has CDR1 MNHEY and CDR2 SVGAGI.

The chain links TRBV7-2 to TRBJ2-1, with 9 positions matching TRBD2. Germline V gene sequence: CDR1 SGHTA, CDR2 FQGNSA. The CDR3 totals 14 residues. J gave up 13 bases and V 3 bases, and 10 bases lay outside the gene matches. In DNA form, the CDR3 reads TGTGCCAGCAGCTTTGGGACTAGCAACGCGCGTCAGTTCTTC. This gives the protein CASSFGTSNARQFF.

The chain joins TRBV19 to TRBJ1-5, with D perhaps matching TRBD1 (6 bases). Trimming stripped 5 bases from V and 7 bases from J, with 15 bases between. CDR1 LNHDA and CDR2 SQIVND come from the germline V gene (reference sequence). This CDR3 contains 14 residues. CDR3 sequence: CASSPTGTSQPQHF. In DNA, the CDR3 is TGTGCCAGTAGTCCTACAGGGACTTCCCAGCCCCAGCATTTT. Drawing the rest from reference TRBV19 and TRBJ1-5, the complete variable domain is DGGITQSPKYLFRKEGQNVTLSCEQNLNHDAMYWYRQDPGQGLRLIYYSQIVNDFQKGDIAEGYSVSREKKESFPLTVTSAQKNPTAFYLCASSPTGTSQPQHFGDGTRLSIL.

The CDR3 is CASSLGSAGGNEQFF. The CDR3 region has the DNA TGTGCCAGCAGCTTAGGTTCGGCAGGGGGCAATGAGCAGTTCTTC. This rearrangement joins TRBV7-2 to TRBJ2-1, with 7 bases identical to TRBD1. Germline lookup yields CDR1 SGHTA and CDR2 FQGNSA. The CDR3 consists of 15 residues. With V trimmed by 1 base and J by 6 bases, 6 bases remained unmatched.

The sample holds a few counts of this clone. V usage is TRBV9 and J usage is TRBJ2-7; weak D call: TRBD1 (6 bases). This CDR3 has 16 amino acids. Trimming took 2 bases from V and 5 from J, leaving 20 bases between them. Per germline, CDR1 SGDLS and CDR2 YYNGEE. This CDR3 is CASSVSWQEQGNEQYF. The CDR3 nucleotides are TGTGCCAGCAGCGTCTCGTGGCAGGAACAGGGAAACGAGCAGTACTTC.